Listed below are T cell receptor beta chains from one sample, sequenced in a study of T-cell reconstitution after alpha-beta-depleted transplantation in children. One entry per CDR3 protein results from TCRdb running MiXCR on the PCR reads. The data hold some 180,000 distinct CDR3 sequences, with about 7% observed a single time. Sequences were derived from PBMCs, sampled before TCRalphabeta/CD19-depleted stem cell transplant. These TCRs come from a boy aged 2 to 10 with acute lymphoblastic leukemia, due to receive a stem cell transplant. CDR3s include the opening cysteine and the closing phenylalanine or tryptophan.

j_gene,v_gene,CDR3aa
TRBJ1-2,TRBV29-1,CSVRVSKQANYGYTF
TRBJ2-1,TRBV3-1,CASSQLIRGPYNEQFF
TRBJ1-1,TRBV5-1,CASSASAGLSEAFF
TRBJ1-1,TRBV5-5,CASSIEQGARNTEAFF
TRBJ2-1,TRBV7-2,CASSFRDRLYNEQFF
TRBJ1-2,TRBV7-2,CASSLGGGNYVYTF
TRBJ1-2,TRBV28,CASSLYDGVGGSYGYTF
TRBJ2-7,TRBV29-1,CSVVTTEQYF
TRBJ1-2,TRBV24-1,CATSEGSYGYTF
TRBJ2-7,TRBV5-6,CASSVGSLYEQYF
TRBJ2-7,TRBV29-1,CSVGTGIPHEQYF
TRBJ2-1,TRBV27,CASAYSRDRPYNEQFF
TRBJ2-7,TRBV7-2,CASSLWQGRNEQYF
TRBJ1-1,TRBV12-3/TRBV12-4,CASSFSSRVNTEAFF
TRBJ2-1,TRBV5-1,CASSTSPGQGLDEQFF
TRBJ2-1,TRBV7-9,CASTTGEGSSYNEQFF
TRBJ1-1,TRBV29-1,CSVEGETGVHTEAFF
TRBJ1-3,TRBV7-2,CASSSWTGAGNTIYF
TRBJ1-1,TRBV7-8,CASSPQTGDTEVFF
TRBJ2-7,TRBV28,CASSLWDREQYF
TRBJ2-1,TRBV4-3,CASSQGLRGTSGYNEQFF
TRBJ2-7,TRBV28,CASSSRAYEQYF
TRBJ2-7,TRBV20-1,CSVNYGGLRSSYEQYF
TRBJ2-5,TRBV7-9,CASSFMVNTETQYF
TRBJ2-1,TRBV6-2/TRBV6-3,CASSYTGLGNEQFF
TRBJ1-1,TRBV5-1,CASSLAVSSMNTEAFF
TRBJ1-1,TRBV20-1,CSARDPTHTEAFF
TRBJ2-2,TRBV7-2,CASSFTGKAGELFF
TRBJ2-1,TRBV4-1,CASSQVGGYYNEQFF
TRBJ2-3,TRBV5-4,CASSSRQAGGGNTQYF
TRBJ1-6,TRBV15,CATSRVGGRSFGSPLHF
TRBJ2-4,TRBV5-5,CASSLTGKNIQYF
TRBJ2-7,TRBV11-2,CASSSRVRGGLAAIYEQYF
TRBJ1-1,TRBV7-9,CASRSVTDNTEAFF
TRBJ2-1,TRBV2,CASSDNKAAYNEQFF
TRBJ1-2,TRBV12-3/TRBV12-4,CASSPLPDGYTF
TRBJ2-3,TRBV11-1,CASSVRGGPTGGRTDTQYF
TRBJ2-7,TRBV28,CASSPRRREAHYEQYF
TRBJ2-4,TRBV28,CASSLRWTGFRLAKNIQYF
TRBJ1-5,TRBV20-1,CSARHGQLDNQRPQHF